Included here is one T cell receptor (beta chain) sequence, with context. The data were taken from a study of cytomegalovirus exposure and HLA in healthy donors. Vbeta (60) and Jbeta (13) primers were used in the PCR. This table comes from immunoSEQ multiplex PCR, and its TCRdb copy is limited to in-frame clones, with some not included. This table holds some 96,000 clones, roughly 75% found once. Per germline, CDR1 SGHTA and CDR2 FQGNSA. The V and J ends lost 1 base and 3 bases respectively, with 13 bases between them. The CDR3 length is 15 residues. What was sequenced was PBMCs. The receptor's source is a woman aged 55-70 years in good health and CMV-seronegative. The chain combines TRBV7-2 with TRBJ2-7, with a tentative D call TRBD2 (6 bases). CDR3 loop: CASSLVGRDYYEQYF. The CDR3 DNA follows: TGTGCCAGCAGCTTAGTGGGGCGGGATTACTACGAGCAGTACTTC.